Ten or more counts support the clone carrying this T cell receptor beta chain. Its antigen is not known. The germline V gene encodes CDR1 LGHDT and CDR2 YNNKEL (reference sequence). Trimming pared 2 bases from V and 6 bases from J, leaving 4 bases between. This CDR3 spans 11 amino acids. This entry is derived from a study of T cells in Graves' hyperthyroidism and ophthalmopathy. Study results and caveats: Most expanded thyroid clonotypes above 0.001 also appeared in blood.

RNA transcripts were the template for amplifying TCR beta CDR3 regions. An initial round of RT-PCR targeting the TCR CDR3 relied on the HTBI primer set. In TCRdb, the multiplex PCR reads were re-called with MiXCR into one record per CDR3 protein. The data show under 300,000 distinct CDR3 sequences, roughly 15% seen once. Exclusion followed for patients with uncontrolled infection, other autoimmune disease, pregnancy or lactation. The study based diagnoses on clinical symptoms, serum thyroxine and TRAb, thyroid ultrasound and orbital computed tomography. The sequenced sample was blood. The clonotype comes from a middle-aged woman with Graves' hyperthyroidism. The rearrangement uses TRBV3-1 and TRBJ1-1; no reliable D call. The CDR3 DNA is TGTGCCAGCAGCCAACGCTCTGAAGCTTTCTTT. This codes for CASSQRSEAFF.